This T cell receptor beta chain is drawn from a study of T cells in Graves' hyperthyroidism and ophthalmopathy. The V end was cut by 2 bases, the J end by 9 bases, with 19 bases between. The CDR3 loop spans 14 amino acids. Germline CDR1 and CDR2: GTSNPN and SVGIG (reference sequence). Worth noting for this clonotype: Its antigen remains unknown.

TCR beta CDR3 regions were amplified from RNA. First-round RT-PCR with HTBI primers amplified the TCR CDR3 region. TCRdb itself ran the multiplex PCR reads through MiXCR, one entry per CDR3 protein. The sample records around 600,000 distinct CDR3 sequences, approximately 15% being singletons. General observations from the study: The model identified upcoming ophthalmopathy a median 6.5 months ahead of onset.

This TCR was recovered from a woman between 50 and 59 years old with Graves' ophthalmopathy. Sample: blood. The rearrangement joins TRBV30 to TRBJ2-5; a possible D gene is TRBD1 (6 bases). The CDR3 nucleotides are TGTGCCTGGAGTACCGGGACACCCTCCTGGCCCCAGTACTTC. Translating it yields CAWSTGTPSWPQYF.